This T cell receptor (beta chain) came from a study of CD8 T cells in ankylosing spondylitis. This CDR3 region has 13 residues. Germline V gene data show CDR1 as SGHDT and CDR2 as YYEEEE. V lost 2 bases and J 4 bases, leaving 7 bases between the germline ends. TCRdb called the 5' RACE reads again in MiXCR, with one record for every CDR3 protein. Of hundreds of thousands of distinct CDR3 sequences listed, more than 25% are singletons. Whole-study results and caveats: Fewer than ten highly homologous variants made up a TCR beta motif that seemed to typify ankylosing spondylitis blood. Reports of some motif variants in reactive arthritis synovial fluid and blood predate this one.

This clonotype showed up just a few times. Its antigen is not identified. This chain uses TRBV5-6 with TRBJ1-3; D gene unclear. The receptor's source is a male donor with ankylosing spondylitis. Sequenced: blood, either unsorted or a sorted T cell fraction (not recorded which). CDR3 sequence: CASSLYGGNTIYF. CDR3 DNA: TGTGCCAGCAGCTTATACGGAGGAAACACCATATATTTT.